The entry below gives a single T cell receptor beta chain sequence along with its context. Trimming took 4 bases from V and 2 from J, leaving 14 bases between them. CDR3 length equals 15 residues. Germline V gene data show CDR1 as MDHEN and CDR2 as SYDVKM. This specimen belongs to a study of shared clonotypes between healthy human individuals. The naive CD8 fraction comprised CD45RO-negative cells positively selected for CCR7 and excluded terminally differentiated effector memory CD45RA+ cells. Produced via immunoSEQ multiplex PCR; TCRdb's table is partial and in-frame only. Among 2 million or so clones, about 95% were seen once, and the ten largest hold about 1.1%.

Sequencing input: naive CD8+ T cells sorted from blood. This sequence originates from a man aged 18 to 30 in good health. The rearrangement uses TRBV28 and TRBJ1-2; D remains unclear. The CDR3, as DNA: TGTGCCAGCAGTTCCGCCGAAGGCGAAAACTATGGCTACACCTTC. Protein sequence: CASSSAEGENYGYTF.